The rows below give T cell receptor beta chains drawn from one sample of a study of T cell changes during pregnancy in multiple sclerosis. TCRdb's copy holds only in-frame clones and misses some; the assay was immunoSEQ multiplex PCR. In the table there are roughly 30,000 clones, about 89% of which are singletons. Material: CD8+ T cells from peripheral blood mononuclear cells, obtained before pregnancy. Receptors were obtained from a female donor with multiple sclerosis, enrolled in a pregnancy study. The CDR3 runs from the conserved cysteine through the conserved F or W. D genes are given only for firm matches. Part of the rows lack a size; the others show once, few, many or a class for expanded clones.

TGTGCCAGCAGCCCGAGAACAGGGAACGAGCAGTTCTTC	CASSPRTGNEQFF	TRBV7-2	TRBJ2-1	-	-
TGTGCCAGCAGCCCTGGGAATGCGGGCTATGGCTACACCTTC	CASSPGNAGYGYTF	TRBV7-2	TRBJ1-2	-	-
TGTGCCAGCATCTTCGGTCAGGGTATAGGTGGGGCCAACGTCCTGACTTTC	CASIFGQGIGGANVLTF	TRBV2	TRBJ2-6	-	-
TGTGCCAGCAGCGGTGACAGGGACGAGCAGTACTTC	CASSGDRDEQYF	TRBV9	TRBJ2-7	TRBD1	-
TGTGCCAGCAGTTTAAGACAGTATAATTCACCCCTCCACTTT	CASSLRQYNSPLHF	TRBV27	TRBJ1-6	-	once
TGTGCCTGGAGGCGAGCGGGCAATCAGCCCCAGCATTTT	CAWRRAGNQPQHF	TRBV30	TRBJ1-5	-	few
TGTGCCAGCAGCTTAGTTTTGGCGCGGACTGGGGAGCTGTTTTTT	CASSLVLARTGELFF	TRBV11-2	TRBJ2-2	-	-
TGTGCCAGCAGTGAATGGGGGGAACCGGGGAGCAATCAGCCCCAGCATTTT	CASSEWGEPGSNQPQHF	TRBV2	TRBJ1-5	-	-
TGTGCCACCAGCAGTTACATCCAGGGGTACGAGCAGTACTTC	CATSSYIQGYEQYF	TRBV15	TRBJ2-7	-	once
TGTGCCAGCAGCCCCTATGTAGCTGCGGATACGCAGTATTTT	CASSPYVAADTQYF	TRBV25-1	TRBJ2-3	-	-
TGTGCCAGCAGTGAAGGGACAGGAGGATCCGAGACCCAGTACTTC	CASSEGTGGSETQYF	TRBV6-4	TRBJ2-5	TRBD1	once
TGTGCCAGCAGCACCCGGGGGGGAACCGGGGAGCTGTTTTTT	CASSTRGGTGELFF	TRBV5-4	TRBJ2-2	TRBD2	-
TGTGCCAGTAGTATTGTAGCGGGGACCTACGAGCAGTACTTC	CASSIVAGTYEQYF	TRBV19	TRBJ2-7	TRBD2	-
TGTGCCAGCCTCTCACAGGGACGAGAAAAACTGTTTTTT	CASLSQGREKLFF	TRBV19	TRBJ1-4	-	-
TGCGCCAGCAGCCAACTCGGTGCCCAGGGGGCGAGGACCGAAGCTTTCTTT	CASSQLGAQGARTEAFF	TRBV4-1	TRBJ1-1	TRBD1	-
TGCGCCAGCAGTGTAGCCTACGAGCAGTACTTC	CASSVAYEQYF	TRBV10-2	TRBJ2-7	-	-
TGTGCCAGCACGGGAAGAGGATCGGGAACTGAAGCTTTCTTT	CASTGRGSGTEAFF	TRBV5-5	TRBJ1-1	-	-
TGTGCCAGCAGCGTAGGTCGAGGGATTCGACTTGGCAATGAGCAGTTCTTC	CASSVGRGIRLGNEQFF	TRBV9	TRBJ2-1	-	many
TGTGCCAGCAGTGACTCAGGGGGTTTCGATGAGCAGTTCTTC	CASSDSGGFDEQFF	TRBV6-4	TRBJ2-1	-	once
TGCGCCAGCAGCCAAGGAGGACAGGGTTACTACACCTTC	CASSQGGQGYYTF	TRBV4-1	TRBJ1-2	TRBD1	-
TGTGCCACCTTGGCAACCGGACTAGCGGAAAATGAGCAGTTCTTC	CATLATGLAENEQFF	TRBV2	TRBJ2-1	TRBD2	-
TGTGCCAGCAGTCCGACAGCTTATGGCTACACCTTC	CASSPTAYGYTF	TRBV6-1	TRBJ1-2	-	-
TGCGCCAGCAGTGAGGCGGCACACCGTACTGGAAACACCATATATTTT	CASSEAAHRTGNTIYF	TRBV10-2	TRBJ1-3	-	-
TGTGCCTGGACCGGTCGAGGGTCCTATGGCTACACCTTC	CAWTGRGSYGYTF	TRBV30	TRBJ1-2	-	-
TGTGCCAGCACCCTAGGGGTGGGAGCTTTCTTT	CASTLGVGAFF	TRBV11-2	TRBJ1-1	-	-
TGTGCCAGCAGGCCGGGACTAGCGCTCCAAGAGACCCAGTACTTC	CASRPGLALQETQYF	TRBV28	TRBJ2-5	TRBD2	-
TGTGCCAGCAGTTACTCGCGGGGGAAGAACACTGAAGCTTTCTTT	CASSYSRGKNTEAFF	TRBV6-6	TRBJ1-1	-	-
TGCGCCAGCAGCCAACGCCTGATCGCGCCACCAGGGGTCCCTATGAACACTGAAGCTTTCTTT	CASSQRLIAPPGVPMNTEAFF	TRBV4-1	TRBJ1-1	-	-
TGTGCCAGCAGCATACAGGGGTGGGTACGCACTGAAGCTTTCTTT	CASSIQGWVRTEAFF	TRBV6-5	TRBJ1-1	TRBD1	-